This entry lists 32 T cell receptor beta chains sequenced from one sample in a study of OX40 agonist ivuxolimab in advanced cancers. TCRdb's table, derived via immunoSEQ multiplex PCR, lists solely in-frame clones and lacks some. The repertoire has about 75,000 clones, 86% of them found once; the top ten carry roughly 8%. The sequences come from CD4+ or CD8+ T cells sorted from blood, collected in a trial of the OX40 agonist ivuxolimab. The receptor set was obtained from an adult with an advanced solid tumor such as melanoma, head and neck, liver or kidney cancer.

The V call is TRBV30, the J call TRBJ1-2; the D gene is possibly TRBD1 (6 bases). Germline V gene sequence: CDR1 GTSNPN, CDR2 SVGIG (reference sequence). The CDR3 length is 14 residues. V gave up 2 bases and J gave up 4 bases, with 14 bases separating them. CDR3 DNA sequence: TGTGCCTGGAGTTTTGGGGGCAGTGGCTATGGCTACACCTTC. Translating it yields CAWSFGGSGYGYTF.

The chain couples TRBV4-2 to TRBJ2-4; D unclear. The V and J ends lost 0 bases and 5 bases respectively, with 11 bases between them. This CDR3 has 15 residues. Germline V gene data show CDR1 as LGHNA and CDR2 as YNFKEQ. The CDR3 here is CASSQDLRRENIQYF. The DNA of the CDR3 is TGTGCCAGCAGCCAAGATCTTCGGCGCGAAAACATTCAGTACTTC.

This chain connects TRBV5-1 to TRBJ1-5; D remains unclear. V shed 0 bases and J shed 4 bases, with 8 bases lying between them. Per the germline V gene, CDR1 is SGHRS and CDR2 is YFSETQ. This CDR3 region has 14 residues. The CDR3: CASSLDSANQPQHF. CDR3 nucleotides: TGCGCCAGCAGCTTGGACAGTGCAAATCAGCCCCAGCATTTT.

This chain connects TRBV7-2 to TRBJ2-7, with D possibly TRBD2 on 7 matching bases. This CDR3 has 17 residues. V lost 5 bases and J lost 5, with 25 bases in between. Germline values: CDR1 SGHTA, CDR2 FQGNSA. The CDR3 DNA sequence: TGTGCCAGCAGCCCTCGTGGGGGGGCGAAAAAGGACGACGAGCAGTACTTC. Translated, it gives CASSPRGGAKKDDEQYF.

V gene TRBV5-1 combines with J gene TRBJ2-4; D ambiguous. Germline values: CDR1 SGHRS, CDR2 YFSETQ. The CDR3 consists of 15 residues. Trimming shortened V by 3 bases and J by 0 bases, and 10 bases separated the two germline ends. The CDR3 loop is CASSSSHLAKNIQYF. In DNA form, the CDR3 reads TGCGCCAGCAGCTCGTCCCACTTAGCCAAAAACATTCAGTACTTC.

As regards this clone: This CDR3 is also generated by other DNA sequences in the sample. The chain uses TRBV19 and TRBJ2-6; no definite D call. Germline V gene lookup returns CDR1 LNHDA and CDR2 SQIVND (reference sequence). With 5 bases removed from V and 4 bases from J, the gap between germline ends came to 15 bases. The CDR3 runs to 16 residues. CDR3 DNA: TGTGCCAGTAGTCCCTCCCGGACCCCCGGGGCCAACGTCCTGACTTTC. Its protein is CASSPSRTPGANVLTF.

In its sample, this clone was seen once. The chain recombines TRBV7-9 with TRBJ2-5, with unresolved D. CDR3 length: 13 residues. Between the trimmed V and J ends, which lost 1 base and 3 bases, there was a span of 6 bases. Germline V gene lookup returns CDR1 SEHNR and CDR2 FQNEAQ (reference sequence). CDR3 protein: CASSLGSEETQYF. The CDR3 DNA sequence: TGTGCCAGCAGCTTAGGGTCAGAAGAGACCCAGTACTTC.

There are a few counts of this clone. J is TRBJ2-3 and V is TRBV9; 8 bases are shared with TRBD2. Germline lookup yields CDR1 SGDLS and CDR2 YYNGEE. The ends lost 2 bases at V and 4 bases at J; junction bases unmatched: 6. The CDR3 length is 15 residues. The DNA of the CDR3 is TGTGCCAGCAGCGTCAGCGGGAGCATTTCAGATACGCAGTATTTT. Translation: CASSVSGSISDTQYF.

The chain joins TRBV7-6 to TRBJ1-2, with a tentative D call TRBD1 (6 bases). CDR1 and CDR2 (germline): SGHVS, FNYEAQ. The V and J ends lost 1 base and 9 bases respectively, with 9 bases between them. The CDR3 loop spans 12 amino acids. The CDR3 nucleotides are TGTGCCAGCAGCTTAGAGGGGGATCGCTACACCTTC. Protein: CASSLEGDRYTF.

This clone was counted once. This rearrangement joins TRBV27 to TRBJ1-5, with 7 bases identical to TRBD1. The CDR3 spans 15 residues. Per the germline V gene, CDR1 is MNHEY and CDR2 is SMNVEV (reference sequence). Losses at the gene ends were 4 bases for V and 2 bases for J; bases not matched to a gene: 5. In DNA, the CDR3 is TGTGCCAGCAGTTCGCAGGGGGATGGCAATCAGCCCCAGCATTTT. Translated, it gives CASSSQGDGNQPQHF.

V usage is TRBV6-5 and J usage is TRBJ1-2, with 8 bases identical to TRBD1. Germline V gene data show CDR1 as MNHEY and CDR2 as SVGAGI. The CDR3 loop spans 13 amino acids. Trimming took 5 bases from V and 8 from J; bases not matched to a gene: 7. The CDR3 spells CASSPQGALGYTF. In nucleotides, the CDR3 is TGTGCCAGCAGTCCGCAGGGGGCTCTGGGCTACACCTTC.

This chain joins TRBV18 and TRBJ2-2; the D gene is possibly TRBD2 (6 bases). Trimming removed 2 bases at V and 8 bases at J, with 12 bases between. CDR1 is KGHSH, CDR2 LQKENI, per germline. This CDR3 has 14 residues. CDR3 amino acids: CASSPIQAGGELFF. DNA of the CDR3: TGTGCCAGCTCACCAATCCAGGCGGGAGGGGAGCTGTTTTTT.

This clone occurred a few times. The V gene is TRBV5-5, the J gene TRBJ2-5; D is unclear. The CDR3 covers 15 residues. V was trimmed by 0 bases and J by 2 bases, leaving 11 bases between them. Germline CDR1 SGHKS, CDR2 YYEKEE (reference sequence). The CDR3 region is CASSLVPATQETQYF. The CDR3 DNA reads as TGTGCCAGCAGCTTGGTCCCAGCTACACAAGAGACCCAGTACTTC.

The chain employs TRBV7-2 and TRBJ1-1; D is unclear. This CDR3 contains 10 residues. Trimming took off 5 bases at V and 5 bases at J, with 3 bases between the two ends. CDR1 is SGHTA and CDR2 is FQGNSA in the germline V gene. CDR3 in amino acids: CASSGTEAFF. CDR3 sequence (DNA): TGTGCCAGCAGCGGGACTGAAGCTTTCTTT.

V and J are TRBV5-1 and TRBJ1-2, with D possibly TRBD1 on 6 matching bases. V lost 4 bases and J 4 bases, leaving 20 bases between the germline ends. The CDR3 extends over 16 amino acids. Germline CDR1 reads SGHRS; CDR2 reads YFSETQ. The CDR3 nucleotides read TGCGCCAGCAGCATACTTGGACAGTCCCTGGGCTATGGCTACACCTTC. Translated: CASSILGQSLGYGYTF.

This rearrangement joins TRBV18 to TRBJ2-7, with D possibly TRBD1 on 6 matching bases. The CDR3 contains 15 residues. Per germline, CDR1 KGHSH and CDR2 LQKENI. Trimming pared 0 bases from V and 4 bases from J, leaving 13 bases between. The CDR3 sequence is CASSPPSGQLYEQYF. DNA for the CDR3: TGTGCCAGCTCACCACCGTCGGGACAATTATACGAGCAGTACTTC.

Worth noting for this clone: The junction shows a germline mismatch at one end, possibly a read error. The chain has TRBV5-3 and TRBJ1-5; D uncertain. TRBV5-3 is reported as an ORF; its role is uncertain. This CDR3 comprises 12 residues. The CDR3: CASSLDNQPQHF. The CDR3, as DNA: TGTGCCAGCAGCTTAGACAATCAGCCCCAGCATTTT.

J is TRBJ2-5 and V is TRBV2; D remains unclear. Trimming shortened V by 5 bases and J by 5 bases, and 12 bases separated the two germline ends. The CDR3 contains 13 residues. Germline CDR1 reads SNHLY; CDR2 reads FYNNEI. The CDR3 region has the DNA TGTGCCAGCAGTCGAGGATTAGGGGAGACCCAGTACTTC. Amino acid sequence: CASSRGLGETQYF.

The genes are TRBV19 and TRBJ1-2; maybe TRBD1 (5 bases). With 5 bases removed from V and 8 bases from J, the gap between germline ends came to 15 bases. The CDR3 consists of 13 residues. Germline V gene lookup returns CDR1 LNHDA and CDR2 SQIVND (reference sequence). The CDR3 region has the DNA TGTGCCAGTAGTCCTAGCCTCAGGGACGGCTACACCTTC. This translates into CASSPSLRDGYTF.

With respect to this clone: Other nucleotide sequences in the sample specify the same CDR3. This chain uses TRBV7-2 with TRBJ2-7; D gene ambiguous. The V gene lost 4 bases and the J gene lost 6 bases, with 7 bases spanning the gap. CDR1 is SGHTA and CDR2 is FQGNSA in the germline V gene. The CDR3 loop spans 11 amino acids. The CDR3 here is CASSSTSEQYF. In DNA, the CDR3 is TGTGCCAGCAGCTCAACCAGCGAGCAGTACTTC.

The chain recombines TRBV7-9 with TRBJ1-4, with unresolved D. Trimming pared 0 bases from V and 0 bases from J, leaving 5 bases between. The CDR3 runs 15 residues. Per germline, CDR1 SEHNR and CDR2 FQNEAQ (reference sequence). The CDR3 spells CASSLAQTTNEKLFF. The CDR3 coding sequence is TGTGCCAGCAGCTTAGCCCAGACAACTAATGAAAAACTGTTTTTT.

The CDR3 nucleotides are TGCGCCAGCAGCCCGGGCTCCTACGAGCAGTACTTC. Its translation is CASSPGSYEQYF. This chain connects TRBV5-1 to TRBJ2-7; the D is unclear. The CDR3 is 12 residues long. Germline CDR1 reads SGHRS; CDR2 reads YFSETQ. V dropped 4 bases and J dropped 0 bases, with 5 bases sitting between them.

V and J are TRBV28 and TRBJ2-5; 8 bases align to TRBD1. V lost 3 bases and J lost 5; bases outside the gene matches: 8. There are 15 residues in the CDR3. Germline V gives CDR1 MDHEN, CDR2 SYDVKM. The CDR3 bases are TGTGCCAGCAGTTTTAGGACAGGGTCCCGGGAGACCCAGTACTTC. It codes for CASSFRTGSRETQYF.

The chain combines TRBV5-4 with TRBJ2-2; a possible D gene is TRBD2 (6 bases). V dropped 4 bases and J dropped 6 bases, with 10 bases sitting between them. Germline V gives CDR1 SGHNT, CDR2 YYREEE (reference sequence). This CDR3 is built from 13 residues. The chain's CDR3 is CASSPEGPGELFF. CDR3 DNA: TGTGCCAGCAGCCCGGAGGGCCCCGGGGAGCTGTTTTTT. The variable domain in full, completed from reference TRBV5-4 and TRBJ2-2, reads ETGVTQSPTHLIKTRGQQVTLRCSSQSGHNTVSWYQQALGQGPQFIFQYYREEENGRGNFPPRFSGLQFPNYSSELNVNALELDDSALYLCASSPEGPGELFFGEGSRLTVL.

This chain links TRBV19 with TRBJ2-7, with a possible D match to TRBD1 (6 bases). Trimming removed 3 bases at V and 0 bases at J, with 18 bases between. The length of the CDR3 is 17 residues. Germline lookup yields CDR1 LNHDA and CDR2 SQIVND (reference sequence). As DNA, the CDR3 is TGTGCCAGTAGTATCTCCAGGGGAAATAGCGTCTCCTACGAGCAGTACTTC. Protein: CASSISRGNSVSYEQYF.

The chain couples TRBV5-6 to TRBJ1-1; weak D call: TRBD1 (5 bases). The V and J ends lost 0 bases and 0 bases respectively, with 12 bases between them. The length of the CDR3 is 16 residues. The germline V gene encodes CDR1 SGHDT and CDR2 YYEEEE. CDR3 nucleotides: TGTGCCAGCAGCTTGGCCGGTCGGGGCTTGAACACTGAAGCTTTCTTT. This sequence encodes CASSLAGRGLNTEAFF.

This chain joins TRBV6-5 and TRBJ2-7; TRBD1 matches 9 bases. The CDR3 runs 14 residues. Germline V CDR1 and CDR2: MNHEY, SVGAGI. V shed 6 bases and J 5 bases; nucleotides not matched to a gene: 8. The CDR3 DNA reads TGTGCCAGCAGGGGACAGGGAGGAACCCACGAGCAGTACTTC. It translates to CASRGQGGTHEQYF.

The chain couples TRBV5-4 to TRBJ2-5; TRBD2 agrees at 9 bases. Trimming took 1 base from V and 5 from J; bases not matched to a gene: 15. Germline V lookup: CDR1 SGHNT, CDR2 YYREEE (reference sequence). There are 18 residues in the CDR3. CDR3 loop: CASSLSPLLAGLGETQYF. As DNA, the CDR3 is TGTGCCAGCAGCTTGTCGCCTCTACTAGCGGGTCTCGGGGAGACCCAGTACTTC.

This CDR3 reads CASSLFGGETQYF. DNA for the CDR3: TGCGCCAGCAGCCTCTTCGGGGGGGAGACCCAGTACTTC. This rearrangement joins TRBV4-1 to TRBJ2-5, with 7 nucleotides matching TRBD2. The CDR3 consists of 13 residues. The J segment lost 5 bases and the V segment lost 4 bases, leaving 4 bases of the junction unmatched. The germline gives CDR1 MGHRA, CDR2 YSYEKL.

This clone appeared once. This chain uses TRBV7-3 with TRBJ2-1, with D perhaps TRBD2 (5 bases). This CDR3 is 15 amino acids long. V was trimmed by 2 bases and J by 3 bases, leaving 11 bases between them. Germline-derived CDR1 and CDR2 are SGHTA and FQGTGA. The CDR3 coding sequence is TGTGCCAGCAGCTTAGAGGGCCAGAACTACAATGAGCAGTTCTTC. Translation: CASSLEGQNYNEQFF.

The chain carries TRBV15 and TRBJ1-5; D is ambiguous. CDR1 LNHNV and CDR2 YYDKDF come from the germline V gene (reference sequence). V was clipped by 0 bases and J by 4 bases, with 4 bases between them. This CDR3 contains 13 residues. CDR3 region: CATSRDLNQPQHF. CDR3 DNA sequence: TGTGCCACCAGCAGAGATTTGAATCAGCCCCAGCATTTT.

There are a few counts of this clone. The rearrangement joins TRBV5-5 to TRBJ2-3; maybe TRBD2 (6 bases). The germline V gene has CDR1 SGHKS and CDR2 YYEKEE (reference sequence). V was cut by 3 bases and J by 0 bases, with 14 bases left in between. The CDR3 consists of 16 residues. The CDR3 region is CASSWPAGTSTDTQYF. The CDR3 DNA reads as TGTGCCAGCAGCTGGCCGGCGGGGACTAGCACAGATACGCAGTATTTT.